These 28 T cell receptor beta chains were sequenced from one sample in a study of T cell responses to AZD1222 COVID-19 vaccine. Here immunoSEQ multiplex PCR was the method, and the copy in TCRdb shows in-frame clones only, minus some. The sample spans over 140,000 clones; the ten largest clones claim roughly 2%. The sequencing sample was made of peripheral blood. These receptors all come from an adult in good health.

The V gene is TRBV7-9, the J gene TRBJ1-2; a weak D match, TRBD1 (5 bases). This CDR3 is built from 12 residues. In germline, CDR1 is SEHNR, CDR2 FQNEAQ (reference sequence). V lost 6 bases, J lost 7 bases, and 12 bases lay in between. This chain's CDR3 is CASRSSGGGYTF. CDR3 nucleotides: TGTGCCAGCAGATCCTCCGGGGGTGGCTACACCTTC.

The chain recombines TRBV6-2 or TRBV6-3 with TRBJ1-1; the D gene is possibly TRBD1 (5 bases). The CDR3 is 15 residues long. Germline V lookup: CDR1 MNHEY, CDR2 SVGEGT. The V gene lost 2 bases and the J gene lost 7 bases, with 17 bases spanning the gap. The CDR3 loop is CASSYGTGNPDEAFF. The CDR3 nucleotides are TGTGCCAGCAGTTACGGAACAGGAAACCCTGATGAAGCTTTCTTT.

CDR3 bases: TGTGCCAGCAGCTTTGAGGTTTCTGAAGCTTTCTTT. Translated, it gives CASSFEVSEAFF. The chain uses TRBV7-9 and TRBJ1-1; D gene unclear. The CDR3 is 12 amino acids. The germline V gene has CDR1 SEHNR and CDR2 FQNEAQ (reference sequence). The V end lost 3 bases, the J end lost 6 bases, and 8 bases lay between the germline ends.

The genes are TRBV6-2 or TRBV6-3 and TRBJ1-5; TRBD1 matches 7 bases. CDR3 length equals 15 residues. Per the germline V gene, CDR1 is MNHEY and CDR2 is SVGEGT. The V gene end was trimmed by 2 bases and the J gene end by 6 bases; junction bases not matched to a gene: 7. CDR3 residues: CASSYGGGGGQPQHF. The CDR3 nucleotides read TGTGCCAGCAGTTACGGGGGAGGGGGCGGTCAGCCCCAGCATTTT.

V usage is TRBV24-1 and J usage is TRBJ2-3, with 8 bases that match TRBD2. This CDR3 is built from 15 residues. The trim removed 3 bases at V and 6 bases at J, leaving 7 bases unmatched. Germline V gene data show CDR1 as KGHDR and CDR2 as SFDVKD. This CDR3 reads CATSDSGGRTDTQYF. DNA for the CDR3: TGTGCCACCAGTGATAGCGGGGGCCGGACCGATACGCAGTATTTT.

The chain links TRBV7-6 to TRBJ1-1; D is undetermined. This CDR3 is 14 amino acids long. Germline V gives CDR1 SGHVS, CDR2 FNYEAQ. Trimming removed 2 bases at V and 2 bases at J, with 9 bases between. The CDR3 spells CASSLTVDNTEAFF. CDR3 bases: TGTGCCAGCAGCTTAACGGTCGATAACACTGAAGCTTTCTTT.

V and J are TRBV15 and TRBJ2-3; TRBD2 matches 7 bases. V trimming: 3 bases; J trimming: 3 bases; junction bases outside the gene matches: 6. The CDR3 is 15 amino acids. The germline V gene encodes CDR1 LNHNV and CDR2 YYDKDF (reference sequence). CDR3 protein: CATSRDNGGTDTQYF. For the CDR3, the DNA is TGTGCCACCAGCAGGGACAACGGGGGGACAGATACGCAGTATTTT. Variable domain in full (rest from reference TRBV15 and TRBJ2-3): DAMVIQNPRYQVTQFGKPVTLSCSQTLNHNVMYWYQQKSSQAPKLLFHYYDKDFNNEADTPDNFQSRRPNTSFCFLDIRSPGLGDTAMYLCATSRDNGGTDTQYFGPGTRLTVL.

This sequence joins TRBV4-3 and TRBJ1-6; a weak D match, TRBD1 (6 bases). The CDR3 loop spans 17 amino acids. V gave up 2 bases and J gave up 10 bases, with 21 bases separating them. Looked up from germline, CDR1 is LGHNA and CDR2 is YSLEER. CDR3 loop: CASSQLLQGRRGSPLHF. The CDR3 DNA follows: TGCGCCAGCAGCCAACTTCTACAGGGACGGAGGGGGTCACCCCTCCACTTT.

J is TRBJ1-4 and V is TRBV19, with no clear D. Trimming cost V 7 bases and J 8 bases, with 14 bases left between them. CDR1 is LNHDA and CDR2 is SQIVND in the germline V gene (reference sequence). This CDR3 comprises 13 residues. CDR3 coding DNA: TGTGCCAGTACCGACCGCGTCGGGGAAAAACTGTTTTTT. Its translation: CASTDRVGEKLFF.

This chain connects TRBV29-1 to TRBJ1-1; unclear D gene. The CDR3 sequence is 11 residues long. Trimming shortened V by 4 bases and J by 4 bases, and 7 bases separated the two germline ends. Germline V gene data show CDR1 as SQVTM and CDR2 as ANQGSEA. CDR3 DNA sequence: TGCAGCGTTGCGGTTAGCACTGAAGCTTTCTTT. Its protein is CSVAVSTEAFF.

The chain combines TRBV5-6 with TRBJ2-2, with TRBD2 matching 9 bases. After removal of 2 bases from V and 5 bases from J, the junction contained 4 bases not matched to a gene. Per germline, CDR1 SGHDT and CDR2 YYEEEE. The CDR3 runs to 15 residues. The CDR3: CASSLERGVTGELFF. CDR3 in DNA: TGTGCCAGCAGCTTAGAGCGGGGGGTGACCGGGGAGCTGTTTTTT.

The gene calls are TRBV7-2 and TRBJ1-2; 7 nucleotides align to TRBD1. J gave up 3 bases and V 1 base, and 5 bases lay outside the gene matches. In germline, CDR1 is SGHTA, CDR2 FQGNSA. The CDR3 extends over 15 amino acids. CDR3 in amino acids: CASSLGGGGYYGYTF. The CDR3 coding sequence is TGTGCCAGCAGCTTAGGAGGGGGCGGCTACTATGGCTACACCTTC.

This chain links TRBV28 with TRBJ1-2; D gene ambiguous. CDR3 length: 11 residues. From germline, CDR1 is MDHEN and CDR2 SYDVKM. The V and J ends lost 5 bases and 1 base respectively, with 2 bases between them. CDR3 sequence: CASSVNYGYTF. CDR3 sequence (DNA): TGTGCCAGCAGTGTTAACTATGGCTACACCTTC.

The chain has TRBV4-1 and TRBJ1-3; D unclear. Trimming took off 1 base at V and 0 bases at J, with 7 bases between the two ends. CDR1 and CDR2 (germline): MGHRA, YSYEKL. This CDR3 contains 15 residues. The CDR3 DNA is TGCGCCAGCAGCCAAGTCTCCAGCTCTGGAAACACCATATATTTT. Amino acid sequence: CASSQVSSSGNTIYF.

V and J are TRBV29-1 and TRBJ1-5, with D perhaps matching TRBD1 (5 bases). CDR1 is SQVTM, CDR2 ANQGSEA, per germline. V was trimmed by 8 bases and J by 2 bases, leaving 10 bases between them. This CDR3 spans 12 amino acids. CDR3 nucleotides: TGCAGCACCTCGACAGGCAATCAGCCCCAGCATTTT. Translated: CSTSTGNQPQHF.

The chain carries TRBV6-1 and TRBJ1-2; D might be TRBD1 (6 bases). The ends were cut back, 0 bases at V and 9 bases at J, with 14 bases in the middle. Germline V gives CDR1 MNHNS, CDR2 SASEGT. This CDR3 region has 14 residues. This CDR3 reads CASSEATGLGSYTF. CDR3 bases: TGTGCCAGCAGTGAAGCGACAGGCCTGGGTAGCTACACCTTC.

V is TRBV4-1 and J is TRBJ2-7; D is ambiguous. V was pared by 1 base and J by 2 bases, with 15 bases between. The CDR3 has 16 residues. The germline V gene encodes CDR1 MGHRA and CDR2 YSYEKL. The CDR3: CASSQVPRAGTYEQYF. The CDR3 nucleotides read TGCGCCAGCAGCCAAGTCCCCCGGGCCGGCACCTACGAGCAGTACTTC.

The chain joins TRBV7-9 to TRBJ2-1; D gene unclear. The CDR3 sequence is 13 residues long. The germline V gene has CDR1 SEHNR and CDR2 FQNEAQ (reference sequence). Trimming took off 1 base at V and 5 bases at J, with 6 bases between the two ends. CDR3 coding DNA: TGTGCCAGCAGCTTAGAGGGAAACAATGAGCAGTTCTTC. The encoded protein is CASSLEGNNEQFF.

This chain connects TRBV15 to TRBJ2-2; 8 bases map to TRBD2. V dropped 1 base and J dropped 5; count of bases not matched to a gene: 12. The CDR3 runs to 18 residues. Per the germline V gene, CDR1 is LNHNV and CDR2 is YYDKDF (reference sequence). DNA of the CDR3: TGTGCCACCAGCAGAGGTCTAGGGACTAGTTGGGGGACCGGGGAGCTGTTTTTT. It specifies CATSRGLGTSWGTGELFF.

The chain combines TRBV6-5 with TRBJ2-3; 9 bases agree with TRBD2. The trim removed 0 bases at V and 0 bases at J, leaving 1 base unmatched. Germline CDR1 reads MNHEY; CDR2 reads SVGAGI. The CDR3 extends over 16 amino acids. The CDR3 DNA is TGTGCCAGCAGTTACTCCAGCGGGGGGAGCACAGATACGCAGTATTTT. It codes for CASSYSSGGSTDTQYF.

The chain is built from TRBV9 and TRBJ2-3; 8 bases are a match to TRBD2. Unmatched junction bases numbered 7, after V lost 4 bases and J lost 3 bases. CDR1 is SGDLS, CDR2 YYNGEE, per germline. The CDR3 spans 15 residues. The CDR3 bases are TGTGCCAGCAGCCCCCGGTCGGGGGGGACAGATACGCAGTATTTT. The encoded protein is CASSPRSGGTDTQYF. The full variable domain, in which reference TRBV9 and TRBJ2-3 provide the parts outside the CDR3, is DSGVTQTPKHLITATGQRVTLRCSPRSGDLSVYWYQQSLDQGLQFLIQYYNGEERAKGNILERFSAQQFPDLHSELNLSSLELGDSALYFCASSPRSGGTDTQYFGPGTRLTVL.

This sequence joins TRBV6-5 and TRBJ1-6; weak D call: TRBD1 (5 bases). Germline V lookup: CDR1 MNHEY, CDR2 SVGAGI. This CDR3 is built from 15 residues. Trimming took off 6 bases at V and 7 bases at J, with 16 bases between the two ends. In DNA, the CDR3 is TGTGCCAGCAGGATCGACCGGGGACGGAATTCACCCCTCCACTTT. It specifies CASRIDRGRNSPLHF.

CDR3 nucleotide sequence: TGTGCCAGTAGTATATCCCCGACAGGGGACTCCTACGAGCAGTACTTC. This sequence encodes CASSISPTGDSYEQYF. V usage is TRBV19 and J usage is TRBJ2-7, with 8 bases fitting TRBD1. The trim removed 2 bases at V and 0 bases at J, leaving 6 bases unmatched. Germline lookup yields CDR1 LNHDA and CDR2 SQIVND (reference sequence). The CDR3 has 16 amino acids. Full variable domain (rest looked up from reference TRBV19 and TRBJ2-7): DGGITQSPKYLFRKEGQNVTLSCEQNLNHDAMYWYRQDPGQGLRLIYYSQIVNDFQKGDIAEGYSVSREKKESFPLTVTSAQKNPTAFYLCASSISPTGDSYEQYFGPGTRLTVT.

V is TRBV5-1 and J is TRBJ2-3; 10 nucleotides match TRBD1. The V and J ends lost 0 bases and 3 bases, in that order; junction bases with no gene match: 4. The germline V gene encodes CDR1 SGHRS and CDR2 YFSETQ. This CDR3 region has 16 residues. CDR3 bases: TGCGCCAGCAGCTTGGCCCTGGGACAGGGGACAGATACGCAGTATTTT. It encodes CASSLALGQGTDTQYF. The full variable domain, its missing parts supplied by reference TRBV5-1 and TRBJ2-3, is KAGVTQTPRYLIKTRGQQVTLSCSPISGHRSVSWYQQTPGQGLQFLFEYFSETQRNKGNFPGRFSGRQFSNSRSEMNVSTLELGDSALYLCASSLALGQGTDTQYFGPGTRLTVL.

The rearrangement links TRBV6-6 to TRBJ1-1; D possibly corresponds to TRBD1 (5 bases). The CDR3 loop spans 13 amino acids. Trimming stripped 9 bases from V and 5 bases from J, with 16 bases between. Germline V gene sequence: CDR1 MNHNY, CDR2 SVGAGI (reference sequence). The CDR3, as DNA: TGTGCCAGTGCCGCAGGGATGGGGACTGAAGCTTTCTTT. Translated, it gives CASAAGMGTEAFF.

CDR3 sequence (DNA): TGTGCCAGCAGTTACTACACAGGGAGGGGAGGTGCTTTCTTT. Translation: CASSYYTGRGGAFF. V gene TRBV6-2 or TRBV6-3 combines with J gene TRBJ1-1; a weak D match, TRBD1 (6 bases). V shed 1 base and J shed 11 bases, with 17 bases lying between them. This CDR3 is built from 14 residues. In germline, CDR1 is MNHEY, CDR2 SVGEGT.

The chain employs TRBV25-1 and TRBJ1-2; D perhaps matches TRBD1 (5 bases). Trimming took 2 bases from V and 0 from J, leaving 16 bases between them. This CDR3 contains 17 residues. Germline CDR1 is MGHDK and CDR2 is SYGVNS. The chain's CDR3 is CASSENFRTQTNYGYTF. CDR3 DNA sequence: TGTGCCAGCAGTGAAAACTTCCGGACACAAACTAACTATGGCTACACCTTC.

This rearrangement joins TRBV6-5 to TRBJ2-5; possible D gene TRBD2, 6 bases. The germline gives CDR1 MNHEY, CDR2 SVGAGI. Trimming cost V 6 bases and J 2 bases, with 7 bases left between them. The CDR3 loop spans 12 amino acids. CDR3 loop: CASRRGQETQYF. The CDR3 coding sequence is TGTGCCAGCAGACGGGGGCAAGAGACCCAGTACTTC.